The 22 T cell receptor beta chains reported below all come from one sample, sequenced in a study of PD-1 blockade in classical Hodgkin lymphoma. TCRdb's table, derived via immunoSEQ multiplex PCR, lists solely in-frame clones and lacks some. Counted here are over 75,000 clones, over 75% occurring once; the ten biggest clones make up about 2.9%. The time point was: cycle 4 day 1 (C4D1), after around six weeks of nivolumab. Every single patient, without exception, relapsed after autologous stem cell transplantation, and brentuximab vedotin exposure varied. This material consisted of peripheral blood mononuclear cells (PBMCs), taken before the fourth cycle of nivolumab. The origin of the receptors is a human donor with classical Hodgkin lymphoma.

The V and J genes are TRBV18 and TRBJ2-5; perhaps TRBD2 as D (6 bases). The germline CDR1 and CDR2 sequences are KGHSH and LQKENI. Trimming shortened V by 2 bases and J by 1 base, and 14 bases separated the two germline ends. The CDR3 covers 16 residues. CDR3 amino acids: CASSPKVVAVQETQYF. CDR3 DNA: TGTGCCAGCTCACCAAAAGTAGTAGCGGTCCAAGAGACCCAGTACTTC.

The rearrangement uses TRBV6-6 and TRBJ1-1, with TRBD1 as a possible D gene (5 bases). Trimming stripped 2 bases from V and 2 bases from J, with 12 bases between. The CDR3 is 15 residues long. Per the germline V gene, CDR1 is MNHNY and CDR2 is SVGAGI (reference sequence). The CDR3 region is CASSYLDSLNTEAFF. CDR3 in DNA: TGTGCCAGCAGTTACCTCGACAGCCTCAACACTGAAGCTTTCTTT.

This chain uses TRBV25-1 with TRBJ2-2, with 8 bases fitting TRBD1. Trimming removed 4 bases from V and 6 bases from J; junction bases left unmatched: 7. CDR1 is MGHDK, CDR2 SYGVNS, per germline. The CDR3 length is 15 residues. The CDR3 here is CASSAGQVNAGELFF. As DNA, the CDR3 is TGTGCCAGCAGTGCGGGACAGGTGAATGCCGGGGAGCTGTTTTTT.

The chain links TRBV9 to TRBJ1-1; tentatively, D is TRBD1 (5 bases). Germline-derived CDR1 and CDR2 are SGDLS and YYNGEE. This CDR3 is built from 14 residues. V was trimmed by 5 bases and J by 0 bases, leaving 11 bases between them. The CDR3 sequence: CASRPGLLNTEAFF. DNA for the CDR3: TGTGCCAGCAGACCGGGACTGCTGAACACTGAAGCTTTCTTT.

This chain uses TRBV7-6 with TRBJ2-5; no clear D gene. The CDR3 contains 15 residues. CDR1 is SGHVS and CDR2 is FNYEAQ in the germline V gene. The V gene lost 5 bases and the J gene lost 4 bases, with 17 bases spanning the gap. The CDR3 region is CASSLESPRGETQYF. In nucleotides, the CDR3 is TGTGCCAGCAGCCTAGAGTCTCCCCGCGGAGAGACCCAGTACTTC.

This rearrangement joins TRBV5-1 to TRBJ2-2; tentative D call: TRBD1 (5 bases). V lost 0 bases and J lost 6, with 6 bases in between. This CDR3 spans 13 amino acids. Germline CDR1 reads SGHRS; CDR2 reads YFSETQ. The CDR3: CASSLDRSGELFF. DNA of the CDR3: TGCGCCAGCAGCTTGGACAGGTCCGGGGAGCTGTTTTTT.

The chain couples TRBV9 to TRBJ2-7, with D possibly being TRBD1 (7 bases). This CDR3 has 16 residues. Per germline, CDR1 SGDLS and CDR2 YYNGEE. Trimming cost V 4 bases and J 5 bases, with 22 bases left between them. For the CDR3, the DNA is TGTGCCAGCAGCTTACCCCGGGGGACAGAGTCCCACGAGCAGTACTTC. It codes for CASSLPRGTESHEQYF.

V and J are TRBV29-1 and TRBJ1-2; 10 bases agree with TRBD1. Per the germline V gene, CDR1 is SQVTM and CDR2 is ANQGSEA. The CDR3 consists of 19 residues. The J segment lost 4 bases and the V segment lost 0 bases, leaving 17 bases of the junction unmatched. CDR3 amino acids: CSVEDLSPGDRGRFYGYTF. The CDR3 bases are TGCAGCGTTGAAGATCTTTCCCCGGGGGACAGGGGACGGTTCTATGGCTACACCTTC. The variable domain in full, with the rest retrieved from reference TRBV29-1 and TRBJ1-2, is SAVISQKPSRDICQRGTSLTIQCQVDSQVTMMFWYRQQPGQSLTLIATANQGSEATYESGFVIDKFPISRPNLTFSTLTVSNMSPEDSSIYLCSVEDLSPGDRGRFYGYTFGSGTRLTVV.

V and J are TRBV7-9 and TRBJ1-1; D remains ambiguous. Germline V gene lookup returns CDR1 SEHNR and CDR2 FQNEAQ (reference sequence). Trimming removed 8 bases from V and 1 base from J, with 14 bases in between. The CDR3 has 14 residues. CDR3 DNA: TGTGCCAGCCGCGCCCAGGCACCGAACACTGAAGCTTTCTTT. This sequence encodes CASRAQAPNTEAFF.

This clone was observed a few times. The rearrangement links TRBV18 to TRBJ2-7; the D is unclear. The V gene's germline CDR1 is KGHSH and CDR2 LQKENI. The CDR3 covers 14 residues. The V and J ends lost 3 bases and 2 bases respectively, with 11 bases between them. The CDR3 coding sequence is TGTGCCAGCTCACCTCAAACTGTGGCCTACGAGCAGTACTTC. This codes for CASSPQTVAYEQYF.

This chain connects TRBV19 to TRBJ2-3; D remains unclear. Germline-derived CDR1 and CDR2 are LNHDA and SQIVND (reference sequence). V lost 1 base, J lost 6 bases, and 11 bases lay in between. This CDR3 spans 14 amino acids. This CDR3 is CASSIGPASDTQYF. CDR3 DNA sequence: TGTGCCAGTAGTATAGGGCCAGCTTCGGATACGCAGTATTTT.

The chain couples TRBV29-1 to TRBJ1-2, with 11 bases aligning to TRBD1. Trimming removed 5 bases from V and 2 bases from J; junction bases left unmatched: 4. Germline values: CDR1 SQVTM, CDR2 ANQGSEA. This CDR3 has 14 amino acids. Written as DNA, the CDR3 is TGCAGCGTTAAGGGACAGGGGGGAAACTATGGCTACACCTTC. This encodes CSVKGQGGNYGYTF. Full variable domain (rest looked up from reference TRBV29-1 and TRBJ1-2): SAVISQKPSRDICQRGTSLTIQCQVDSQVTMMFWYRQQPGQSLTLIATANQGSEATYESGFVIDKFPISRPNLTFSTLTVSNMSPEDSSIYLCSVKGQGGNYGYTFGSGTRLTVV.

This clone has more than one count but fewer than ten. The same CDR3 also results from other DNA sequences found in this sample. The chain employs TRBV6-1 and TRBJ1-1; D not certain. Trimming cost V 3 bases and J 2 bases, with 7 bases left between them. Germline V gene data show CDR1 as MNHNS and CDR2 as SASEGT. The CDR3 is 13 amino acids. The CDR3 loop is CASSDTDNTEAFF. The CDR3 DNA is TGTGCCAGCAGTGATACAGATAACACTGAAGCTTTCTTT.

CDR3 amino acids: CASSHPEGRRINYGYTF. CDR3 in DNA: TGTGCCAGCAGCCATCCCGAAGGACGGAGGATAAACTATGGCTACACCTTC. The J gene is TRBJ1-2, the V gene TRBV4-2; the D is unclear. Per germline, CDR1 LGHNA and CDR2 YNFKEQ. The CDR3 is made up of 17 amino acids. Trimming took off 3 bases at V and 2 bases at J, with 19 bases between the two ends.

The chain is built from TRBV6-6 and TRBJ1-4; TRBD1 matches at 8 bases. Germline V gene data show CDR1 as MNHNY and CDR2 as SVGAGI (reference sequence). Trimming removed 6 bases from V and 3 bases from J; junction bases left unmatched: 6. This CDR3 has 15 residues. CDR3 residues: CASRTRTGPNEKLFF. CDR3 in DNA: TGTGCCAGCAGAACTAGGACAGGGCCTAATGAAAAACTGTTTTTT.

The chain carries TRBV11-3 and TRBJ2-3; no reliable D call. V was cut by 1 base and J by 6 bases, with 11 bases left in between. CDR3 length equals 14 residues. Per germline, CDR1 SGHNT and CDR2 YENEEA. The CDR3, as DNA: TGTGCCAGCAGCTTAGCGCGCAGTAGCGATACGCAGTATTTT. Translated, it gives CASSLARSSDTQYF.

This sequence joins TRBV7-8 and TRBJ1-2; D is perhaps TRBD1 (5 bases). CDR1 is SGHVS, CDR2 FQNEAQ, per germline. The CDR3 spans 17 residues. The V and J ends lost 1 base and 0 bases respectively, with 15 bases between them. CDR3 region: CASSLDEGYDPNYGYTF. DNA for the CDR3: TGTGCCAGCAGCTTAGACGAGGGGTACGACCCTAACTATGGCTACACCTTC.

The chain links TRBV7-9 to TRBJ2-1; 13 bases map to TRBD2. The germline CDR1 and CDR2 sequences are SEHNR and FQNEAQ (reference sequence). The CDR3 is 17 residues long. V shed 5 bases, J shed 10 bases, and the junction held 14 bases outside the gene matches. The CDR3 DNA follows: TGTGCCAGCAGCCCTAGAGTGACTAGCGGGGGGTACTCCGAGCAGTTCTTC. Amino acid sequence: CASSPRVTSGGYSEQFF.

This rearrangement joins TRBV7-9 to TRBJ1-2; D is possibly TRBD1 (6 bases). Trimming stripped 4 bases from V and 0 bases from J, with 15 bases between. CDR1 SEHNR and CDR2 FQNEAQ come from the germline V gene (reference sequence). The CDR3 extends over 16 amino acids. CDR3 in amino acids: CASSSSKGGPNYGYTF. CDR3 bases: TGTGCCAGCAGCTCGTCCAAGGGGGGGCCTAACTATGGCTACACCTTC.

The chain joins TRBV27 to TRBJ2-7; the D call may be TRBD1 or TRBD2 (7 bases each). The ends were cut back, 0 bases at V and 4 bases at J, with 13 bases in the middle. CDR3 length: 15 residues. Germline assignment: CDR1 MNHEY and CDR2 SMNVEV (reference sequence). The CDR3 loop reads CASSLSSGGVYEQYF. DNA of the CDR3: TGTGCCAGCAGTTTATCTTCAGGGGGGGTATACGAGCAGTACTTC.

Only one count was recorded for this clone. The chain combines TRBV6-5 with TRBJ1-1; no reliable D call. The V gene's germline CDR1 is MNHEY and CDR2 SVGAGI. The CDR3 sequence is 11 residues long. The V end lost 5 bases, the J end lost 3 bases, and 4 bases lay between the germline ends. The CDR3 DNA sequence: TGTGCCAGCAGTAGGGACACTGAAGCTTTCTTT. Translated, it gives CASSRDTEAFF.

This rearrangement joins TRBV30 to TRBJ2-7, with unresolved D. Per the germline V gene, CDR1 is GTSNPN and CDR2 is SVGIG (reference sequence). The CDR3 has 12 amino acids. Trimming cost V 2 bases and J 5 bases, with 10 bases left between them. This CDR3 reads CAWSLGFDEQYF. The CDR3 nucleotides read TGTGCCTGGAGTCTGGGGTTCGACGAGCAGTACTTC. Combining the CDR3 with reference TRBV30 and TRBJ2-7 gives the whole variable domain SQTIHQWPATLVQPVGSPLSLECTVEGTSNPNLYWYRQAAGRGLQLLFYSVGIGQISSEVPQNLSASRPQDRQFILSSKKLLLSDSGFYLCAWSLGFDEQYFGPGTRLTVT.